These 20 T cell receptor beta chains were all obtained from the same sample, sequenced in a study of Graves' ophthalmopathy and Graves' hyperthyroidism. The study amplified TCR beta CDR3 regions using RNA transcripts. First-round RT-PCR with HTBI primers preceded a second-round multiplex PCR. TCRdb reprocessed the multiplex PCR reads with MiXCR, giving one entry per CDR3 protein. The table lists 400,000 to 450,000 distinct CDR3 sequences, around 20% of them singletons, with approximately 3.2% in the top ten. Sequencing input: peripheral blood. The receptor source for this set is a woman aged 18-30 years with stable Graves' hyperthyroidism.

This clonotype has at least ten counts. The rearrangement uses TRBV6-2 or TRBV6-3 and TRBJ1-5; 11 bases fit TRBD1. Germline V gene sequence: CDR1 MNHEY, CDR2 SVGEGT. V lost 5 bases to trimming and J lost 1 base; unmatched junction nucleotides: 13. The CDR3 has 19 amino acids. CDR3 region: CASSPPGQGVAVSNQPQHF. In DNA, the CDR3 is TGTGCCAGCAGTCCGCCGGGACAGGGGGTGGCCGTAAGCAATCAGCCCCAGCATTTT.

This clonotype was detected ten times or more. This rearrangement joins TRBV7-3 to TRBJ1-1, with D tentatively TRBD1 (6 bases). The V end lost 7 bases, the J end lost 1 base, and 13 bases lay between the germline ends. The CDR3 runs 14 residues. Germline V gene sequence: CDR1 SGHTA, CDR2 FQGTGA. The CDR3 DNA reads as TGTGCCAGCACCCCAGGGGCGGCGAACACTGAAGCTTTCTTT. Its translation: CASTPGAANTEAFF.

The V and J genes are TRBV25-1 and TRBJ1-2; 7 nucleotides match TRBD1. Germline trimming cut 4 bases from V and 0 bases from J; bases unmatched to any gene: 5. There are 15 residues in the CDR3. The germline CDR1 and CDR2 sequences are MGHDK and SYGVNS. Here the CDR3 reads CASSADRKANYGYTF. The CDR3 DNA follows: TGTGCCAGCAGTGCGGACAGGAAAGCTAACTATGGCTACACCTTC.

Remarks on this clonotype: This may be a read error, as it is one base from a much larger clone. This chain connects TRBV7-2 to TRBJ1-1; D unresolved. V was trimmed by 3 bases and J by 10 bases, leaving 15 bases between them. The CDR3 is 13 amino acids. Germline V gene sequence: CDR1 SGHTA, CDR2 FQGNSA. CDR3 sequence (DNA): TGTGCCAGCAGCTTTACTACCCCTGAAAGAGCTTTCTTT. The encoded protein is CASSFTTPERAFF.

About this clonotype itself: This may come from a read error, since a much larger clone is one base off. V is TRBV4-3 and J is TRBJ2-7, with D uncertain. The CDR3 spans 15 residues. Trimming shortened V by 2 bases and J by 0 bases, and 11 bases separated the two germline ends. In germline, CDR1 is LGHNA, CDR2 YSLEER. CDR3 in DNA: TGCGCCAGCAGCCAATATAAGGGCCGCTCCTACGAGCAGTACTTC. Residues: CASSQYKGRSYEQYF.

Concerning this clonotype itself: One end of the junction is discordant with germline, which a read error may explain. V and J are TRBV25-1 and TRBJ2-7, with D uncertain. The CDR3 loop spans 11 amino acids. Per the germline V gene, CDR1 is MGHDK and CDR2 is SYGVNS. CDR3 in DNA: TGTTCCAGCAGTGTTGGCTACGAGCAGTACTTC. Protein product: CSSSVGYEQYF.

This clonotype was counted many times. V is TRBV28 and J is TRBJ1-2; 7 bases are a match to TRBD1. Germline V gene data show CDR1 as MDHEN and CDR2 as SYDVKM. The V gene end was trimmed by 6 bases and the J gene end by 8 bases; junction bases not matched to a gene: 12. CDR3 length equals 14 residues. The CDR3 spells CASSANRDSIGYTF. CDR3 nucleotide sequence: TGTGCCAGCAGCGCAAACCGGGACAGTATCGGCTACACCTTC.

This clonotype was counted at least ten times. V usage is TRBV28 and J usage is TRBJ1-6; 7 nucleotides align to TRBD1. Germline assignment: CDR1 MDHEN and CDR2 SYDVKM. The V and J ends lost 7 bases and 8 bases, in that order; junction bases with no gene match: 8. The CDR3 contains 14 residues. In DNA form, the CDR3 reads TGTGCCAGCATCCGGGGGACAGCGGATTCACCCCTCCACTTT. Its protein product is CASIRGTADSPLHF.

This clonotype was recorded many times. The chain uses TRBV30 and TRBJ1-2; 8 bases agree with TRBD1. J was trimmed by 2 bases and V by 2 bases; bases with no gene match: 4. The CDR3 is 14 amino acids. Germline-derived CDR1 and CDR2 are GTSNPN and SVGIG (reference sequence). CDR3 residues: CAWSRTGNNYGYTF. CDR3 DNA sequence: TGTGCCTGGAGTAGGACAGGGAACAACTATGGCTACACCTTC.

This clonotype was counted only a few times. The CDR3 loop reads CASSPHSGQNTEAFF. The DNA of the CDR3 is TGCGCCAGCAGCCCTCATTCGGGACAGAACACTGAAGCTTTCTTT. This chain links TRBV4-1 with TRBJ1-1, with D perhaps matching TRBD1 (6 bases). In germline, CDR1 is MGHRA, CDR2 YSYEKL. The CDR3 totals 15 residues. Trimming removed 4 bases at V and 1 base at J, with 13 bases between.

This clonotype was detected many times. The chain uses TRBV11-2 and TRBJ2-2, with D unclear. Trimming cost V 5 bases and J 1 base, with 8 bases left between them. The CDR3 length is 14 residues. Germline V gives CDR1 SGHAT, CDR2 FQNNGV. The CDR3 coding sequence is TGTGCCAGCAGCCTCCGGGTGAACACCGGGGAGCTGTTTTTT. It codes for CASSLRVNTGELFF.

This clonotype was found many times. V is TRBV12-3 or TRBV12-4 and J is TRBJ1-1; D possibly corresponds to TRBD1 (5 bases). With 5 bases removed from V and 8 bases from J, the gap between germline ends came to 15 bases. The CDR3 runs to 13 residues. The CDR3, as DNA: TGTGCCAGCAGTGGGGACGCCTCAGGGGAAGCTTTCTTT. It specifies CASSGDASGEAFF.

This clonotype showed up many times. This chain connects TRBV29-1 to TRBJ2-2, with 7 nucleotides matching TRBD2. The CDR3 runs to 15 residues. Per germline, CDR1 SQVTM and CDR2 ANQGSEA. V trimming: 2 bases; J trimming: 0 bases; junction bases outside the gene matches: 3. CDR3 bases: TGCAGCGTTGAAACCGGGAGGACGAACACCGGGGAGCTGTTTTTT. Translation: CSVETGRTNTGELFF.

This clonotype has a handful of counts. The gene calls are TRBV12-3 or TRBV12-4 and TRBJ2-3, with 7 nucleotides matching TRBD2. This CDR3 spans 15 amino acids. After removal of 7 bases from V and 2 bases from J, the junction contained 9 bases not matched to a gene. The CDR3 is CASTPYLAATDTQYF. The CDR3 nucleotides read TGTGCCAGCACTCCTTATCTAGCGGCCACAGATACGCAGTATTTT.

This clonotype was counted at least ten times. The chain has TRBV5-1 and TRBJ2-2; D could derive from TRBD1 or TRBD2 (5 bases each). Germline V gives CDR1 SGHRS, CDR2 YFSETQ. V was shortened by 8 bases and J by 5 bases, with 16 bases between the two germline ends. The length of the CDR3 is 14 residues. CDR3 coding DNA: TGCGCCAGAGCCGGGGCCGGAGGAACCGGGGAGCTGTTTTTT. As protein: CARAGAGGTGELFF. Together with reference TRBV5-1 and TRBJ2-2, the CDR3 gives the full variable domain: KAGVTQTPRYLIKTRGQQVTLSCSPISGHRSVSWYQQTPGQGLQFLFEYFSETQRNKGNFPGRFSGRQFSNSRSEMNVSTLELGDSALYLCARAGAGGTGELFFGEGSRLTVL.

This chain connects TRBV28 to TRBJ2-2, with 14 bases fitting TRBD2. Germline trimming cut 3 bases from V and 0 bases from J; bases unmatched to any gene: 6. This CDR3 has 19 amino acids. Germline CDR1 and CDR2: MDHEN and SYDVKM. For the CDR3, the DNA is TGTGCCAGCAGTTTTCCGGGACTAGCGGGAGCAGCGAACACCGGGGAGCTGTTTTTT. This encodes CASSFPGLAGAANTGELFF.

The table lists this clonotype with many counts. The gene calls are TRBV6-5 and TRBJ1-6; no clear D gene. V was clipped by 2 bases and J by 9 bases, with 14 bases between them. CDR3 length equals 15 residues. CDR1 and CDR2 from the germline V gene are MNHEY and SVGAGI. The CDR3 here is CASSYRNREGSPLHF. CDR3 nucleotide sequence: TGTGCCAGCAGTTACAGGAACCGCGAAGGTTCACCCCTCCACTTT.

The chain links TRBV19 to TRBJ1-2, with D perhaps matching TRBD1 (6 bases). The V end lost 5 bases, the J end lost 6 bases, and 10 bases lay between the germline ends. This CDR3 region has 12 residues. Germline V gives CDR1 LNHDA, CDR2 SQIVND (reference sequence). In DNA form, the CDR3 reads TGTGCCAGTAGTGACAGGCCCCATGGCTACACCTTC. Translation gives CASSDRPHGYTF.

The V and J genes are TRBV12-3 or TRBV12-4 and TRBJ1-2; D may be TRBD1 (5 bases). Trimming took 3 bases from V and 4 from J, leaving 15 bases between them. CDR3 length: 15 residues. CDR3 amino acids: CASSLGTLTFYGYTF. DNA for the CDR3: TGTGCCAGCAGTTTGGGGACTCTTACTTTCTATGGCTACACCTTC.

This clonotype was counted many times. J is TRBJ1-5 and V is TRBV6-1; TRBD1 agrees at 8 bases. The V gene end was trimmed by 4 bases and the J gene end by 9 bases; junction bases not matched to a gene: 11. Germline-derived CDR1 and CDR2 are MNHNS and SASEGT. The CDR3 length is 15 residues. DNA for the CDR3: TGTGCCAGCAGTGGTCCAGGGACAGGTGATGGGCCCCAGCATTTT. The encoded protein is CASSGPGTGDGPQHF.